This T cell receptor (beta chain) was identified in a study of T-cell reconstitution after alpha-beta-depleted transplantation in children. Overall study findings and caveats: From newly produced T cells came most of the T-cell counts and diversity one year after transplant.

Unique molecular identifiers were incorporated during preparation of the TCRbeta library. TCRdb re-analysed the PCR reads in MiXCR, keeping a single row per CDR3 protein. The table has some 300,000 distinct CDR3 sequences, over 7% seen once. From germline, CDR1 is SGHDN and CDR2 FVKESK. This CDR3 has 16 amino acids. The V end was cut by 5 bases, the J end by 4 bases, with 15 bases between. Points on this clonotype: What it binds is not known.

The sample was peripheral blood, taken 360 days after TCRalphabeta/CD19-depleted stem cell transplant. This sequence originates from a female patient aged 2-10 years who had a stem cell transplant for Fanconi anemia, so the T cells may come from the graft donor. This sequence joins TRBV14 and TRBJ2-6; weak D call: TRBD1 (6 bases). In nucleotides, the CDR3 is TGTGCCAGCAGCGATGACTGGGGGCCGGGGGCCAACGTCCTGACTTTC. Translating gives CASSDDWGPGANVLTF.